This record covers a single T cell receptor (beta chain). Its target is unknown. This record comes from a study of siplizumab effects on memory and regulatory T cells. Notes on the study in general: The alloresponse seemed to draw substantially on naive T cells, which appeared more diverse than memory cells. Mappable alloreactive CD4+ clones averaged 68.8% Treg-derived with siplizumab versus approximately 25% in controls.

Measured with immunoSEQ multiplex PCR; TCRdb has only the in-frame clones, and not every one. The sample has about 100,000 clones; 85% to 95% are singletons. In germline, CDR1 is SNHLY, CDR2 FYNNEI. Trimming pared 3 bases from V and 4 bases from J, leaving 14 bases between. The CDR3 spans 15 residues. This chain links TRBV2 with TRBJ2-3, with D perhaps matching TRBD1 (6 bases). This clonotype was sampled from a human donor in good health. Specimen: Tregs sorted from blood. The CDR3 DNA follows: TGTGCCAGCAGTGAGTATGGGGGCTCCGCAGATACGCAGTATTTT. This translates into CASSEYGGSADTQYF. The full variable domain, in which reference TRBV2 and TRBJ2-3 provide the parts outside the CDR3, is EPEVTQTPSHQVTQMGQEVILRCVPISNHLYFYWYRQILGQKVEFLVSFYNNEISEKSEIFDDQFSVERPDGSNFTLKIRSTKLEDSAMYFCASSEYGGSADTQYFGPGTRLTVL.